This TCR beta chain was observed in a study of early T cells in non-severe SARS-CoV-2 infection. MiXCR, run by TCRdb on the 5' RACE reads, gives a single entry per CDR3 protein. The table has about 64,000 distinct CDR3 sequences, about 10% seen once. The sample in question was whole blood, obtained at baseline. The receptor was derived from an adult who was a healthcare worker with PCR-confirmed SARS-CoV-2 infection or an uninfected control (not recorded which).

This CDR3 is CASRRYHGWRGLTAYNEQFF. In nucleotides, the CDR3 is TGTGCCAGCAGACGATACCACGGGTGGAGGGGCCTGACCGCCTACAATGAGCAGTTCTTC. The chain links TRBV7-9 to TRBJ2-1; possibly TRBD2 for D (6 bases). Germline V gives CDR1 SEHNR, CDR2 FQNEAQ (reference sequence). The V end was cut by 6 bases, the J end by 2 bases, with 29 bases between. CDR3 length equals 20 residues.